This T cell receptor beta chain was observed in a study of long-term antiretroviral therapy in people with HIV. General study findings and limits: Once patients were on ART, diversity went higher but still fell short of transplant donor controls. Neither ART adherence, viral resistance nor therapy changes were documented.

In regard to this clone: Its target is unknown.

At survey level, the immunoSEQ assay was run in its v3.0 version. TCRdb's copy holds only in-frame clones and misses some; the assay was immunoSEQ multiplex PCR. Of roughly 34,000 clones in the sample, 94% were seen once. The TCR comes from a woman in her fifties or sixties with HIV. The sample here was unsorted PBMCs, taken more than 5 years after starting antiretroviral therapy.

CDR3 residues: CASSPAAVHGYTF. DNA for the CDR3: TGTGCCAGCTCCCCTGCGGCGGTACATGGCTACACCTTC. The chain is built from TRBV18 and TRBJ1-2; D unclear. V lost 6 bases, J lost 6 bases, and 14 bases lay in between. Germline V gene data show CDR1 as KGHSH and CDR2 as LQKENI. The CDR3 totals 13 residues.